The 8 T cell receptor beta chains below all came from one sample that was sequenced in a study of molecular identifiers for immune sequencing clone quantification. TCRdb passed the PCR reads through MiXCR, listing each CDR3 protein once. The sample lists tens of thousands of distinct CDR3 sequences, about a fifth occurring once. What was sequenced was naive CD8+ T cells from blood, with Jurkat cell RNA spiked in. The subset: FACS-sorted CD8+CD4-CCR7+CD45RA+ naive T cells. The receptors were gathered from a human donor in good health. Some libraries in this study had Jurkat cell RNA spiked in.

This clonotype was detected once. One end of the junction does not line up with germline, which may come from a read error. The chain has TRBV5-3 and TRBJ1-1; possibly TRBD1 for D (5 bases). TRBV5-3 is recorded as an ORF, its role being uncertain. The CDR3 runs to 8 residues. CDR3 amino acids: CASSLGAF. The DNA for the CDR3 is TGTGCCAGCAGCTTAGGGGCCTTT.

This clonotype appeared many times. This chain uses TRBV2 with TRBJ2-3; 8 nucleotides align to TRBD2. The ends lost 6 bases at V and 0 bases at J; junction bases unmatched: 8. The germline gives CDR1 SNHLY, CDR2 FYNNEI. The CDR3 spans 16 residues. Here the CDR3 reads CASSSPQRESTDTQYF. CDR3 DNA sequence: TGTGCCAGCAGCTCTCCCCAGCGGGAGAGCACAGATACGCAGTATTTT.

Notes on this clonotype: One base away lies a much larger clone, so this may be a sequencing read error. The genes are TRBV7-6 and TRBJ2-3; D possibly corresponds to TRBD1 (6 bases). The J call is uncertain, as TRBJ1-5 better fits the DNA end. This CDR3 is 16 amino acids long. Germline loops: CDR1 SGHVS, CDR2 FNYEAQ. The CDR3 coding sequence is TGTGCCAGCAGCCTCAGCGGGCGGGGGAGGACAGATACGCAGCATTTT. Translated: CASSLSGRGRTDTQHF.

Concerning this clonotype itself: One end of the junction is discordant with germline, which a read error may explain. The gene calls are TRBV6-2 or TRBV6-3 and TRBJ1-1; D gene uncertain. Germline CDR1 MNHEY, CDR2 SVGEGT. This CDR3 is built from 19 residues. The CDR3 DNA reads as TGTGCCAGCAGTTACCCTCCCAGGCAGGAAAGAAATATGAACACTGGAGCTTTCTTT. It encodes CASSYPPRQERNMNTGAFF.

This clonotype has at least ten counts. The chain recombines TRBV3-1 with TRBJ2-3; D tentatively reads TRBD1 or TRBD2 (7 bases each). CDR1 LGHDT and CDR2 YNNKEL come from the germline V gene (reference sequence). The CDR3 consists of 17 residues. V shed 2 bases and J shed 1 base, with 16 bases lying between them. CDR3 in amino acids: CASSQTTGRGGTDTQYF. Here the CDR3 DNA reads TGTGCCAGCAGCCAAACGACAGGGAGGGGCGGCACAGATACGCAGTATTTT.

The genes are TRBV24-1 and TRBJ2-1, with 10 bases identical to TRBD2. CDR1 KGHDR and CDR2 SFDVKD come from the germline V gene. V trimming: 4 bases; J trimming: 8 bases; junction bases outside the gene matches: 4. CDR3 length: 14 amino acids. CDR3 sequence: CATSEGTSADEQFF. CDR3 in DNA: TGTGCCACCAGTGAGGGGACTAGCGCGGATGAGCAGTTCTTC.

The V gene is TRBV9, the J gene TRBJ2-5; TRBD2 matches 10 bases. This CDR3 comprises 16 residues. Per the germline V gene, CDR1 is SGDLS and CDR2 is YYNGEE. With V trimmed by 0 bases and J by 0 bases, 2 bases remained unmatched. The CDR3 nucleotides are TGTGCCAGCAGCGTAGTAACTAGCGGGGACCAAGAGACCCAGTACTTC. Residues: CASSVVTSGDQETQYF.

Of note for this clonotype: Being one base from a much bigger clone, this may be a read error. The gene calls are TRBV20-1 and TRBJ2-3; maybe TRBD2 (5 bases). The CDR3 contains 14 residues. CDR1 DFQATT and CDR2 SNEGSKA come from the germline V gene (reference sequence). V was shortened by 0 bases and J by 4 bases, with 11 bases between the two germline ends. CDR3 sequence reads: CSARDASSADTQYF. As DNA, the CDR3 is TGCAGTGCTAGAGATGCCAGTAGCGCAGATACGCAGTATTTT.